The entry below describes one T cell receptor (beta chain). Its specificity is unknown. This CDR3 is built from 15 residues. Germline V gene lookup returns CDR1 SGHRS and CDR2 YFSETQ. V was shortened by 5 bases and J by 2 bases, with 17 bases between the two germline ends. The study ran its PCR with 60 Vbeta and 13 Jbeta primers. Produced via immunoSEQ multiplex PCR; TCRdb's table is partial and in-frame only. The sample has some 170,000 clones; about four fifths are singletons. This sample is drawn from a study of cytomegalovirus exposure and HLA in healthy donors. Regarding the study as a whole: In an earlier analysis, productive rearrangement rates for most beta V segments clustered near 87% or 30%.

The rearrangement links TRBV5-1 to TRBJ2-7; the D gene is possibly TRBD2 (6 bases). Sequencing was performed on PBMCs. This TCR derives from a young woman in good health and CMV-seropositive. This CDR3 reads CASRPLPGATYEQYF. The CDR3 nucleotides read TGCGCCAGCAGGCCGCTTCCGGGAGCGACCTACGAGCAGTACTTC.